This T cell receptor beta chain derives from a study of T cell responses to AZD1222 COVID-19 vaccine. Method: immunoSEQ multiplex PCR; TCRdb's copy keeps in-frame clones and lacks some. This table holds 150,000 or so clones, around 90% found once. The V gene's germline CDR1 is SGDLS and CDR2 YYNGEE. The CDR3 consists of 15 residues. Trimming cost V 3 bases and J 7 bases, with 16 bases left between them. The chain recombines TRBV9 with TRBJ1-4; TRBD1 might be the D (5 bases). This TCR derives from an adult in good health. The sequenced sample was peripheral blood, obtained on day 0 of AZD1222 vaccination. This CDR3 is CASSGGSDPSEKLFF. The CDR3 DNA reads as TGTGCCAGCAGCGGGGGCTCCGACCCCAGTGAAAAACTGTTTTTT.